A selection of T cell receptor beta chains follows, all from one sample in a study of T cell repertoires in cytomegalovirus infection. MiXCR, applied by TCRdb to the reads, yields one record per CDR3 protein. The data show about 770,000 distinct CDR3 sequences, 29% seen once. No antigen has been identified for these receptors. Sequencing was performed on cultured CD8+ T cells from PBMCs, taken from culture after CMV antigen stimulation. These receptors were taken from a human donor in good health (CMV status not recorded). Some clones in this sample may be carry-over from other donors' samples. CDR3s include the opening cysteine and the closing phenylalanine or tryptophan. D genes are given only for firm matches. Some rows have no size entry. The others give once, few or many, or a class for an expanded clone.

cdr3_aa cdr3_nt d_call clone_size j_call v_call
CASSLSRTGSNTGELFF TGTGCCAGCAGTTTAAGCCGGACAGGTTCGAACACCGGGGAGCTGTTTTTT TRBD1 . TRBJ2-2 TRBV27
CASSLTGDSNYGYTF TGTGCCAGCAGCTTAACAGGGGATTCTAACTATGGCTACACCTTC TRBD1 many TRBJ1-2 TRBV7-8
CASSEGPGFYTGELFF TGTGCCAGCAGTGAAGGCCCGGGCTTTTACACCGGGGAGCTGTTTTTT . . TRBJ2-2 TRBV6-1
CASSLDEGGGHASYTF TGTGCCAGCAGTCTGGATGAAGGGGGCGGACATGCGAGCTACACCTTC TRBD1 . TRBJ1-2 TRBV12-3/TRBV12-4
CASSPRLQNTIYF TGTGCCAGCAGCCCGAGACTGCAAAACACCATATATTTT . few TRBJ1-3 TRBV7-8
CASQDPGPGDFYNQPQHF TGTGCCAGTCAGGATCCGGGCCCAGGGGACTTTTATAATCAGCCCCAGCATTTT . few TRBJ1-5 TRBV19
CAEGLKRGTDTQYF TGTGCCGAGGGACTCAAAAGGGGTACAGATACGCAGTATTTT . . TRBJ2-3 TRBV2
CASSLETGPNYGYTF TGTGCCAGCAGCCTTGAGACAGGTCCTAACTATGGCTACACCTTC . many TRBJ1-2 TRBV7-8
CASSHLRRDGRTDTQYF TGTGCCAGCAGCCACCTTAGGAGGGACGGACGCACAGATACGCAGTATTTT . few TRBJ2-3 TRBV4-2
CASSYNPSGEAFF TGTGCCAGCAGCTACAACCCTAGCGGTGAAGCTTTCTTT . few TRBJ1-1 TRBV7-6
CATSRVAENTEAFF TGTGCCACCAGCAGAGTTGCGGAGAACACTGAAGCTTTCTTT . few TRBJ1-1 TRBV15
CASSIKAGGLDEQFF TGTGCCAGTAGTATAAAGGCGGGGGGGCTTGATGAGCAGTTCTTC TRBD2 few TRBJ2-1 TRBV19
CASSLGTGTGASTTNTGELFF TGTGCCAGCAGCTTAGGGACCGGGACAGGGGCATCTACAACCAACACCGGGGAGCTGTTTTTT TRBD1 . TRBJ2-2 TRBV7-9
CASSYHGTSGSTDTQYF TGTGCCAGCAGCTACCACGGGACTAGCGGGAGCACAGATACGCAGTATTTT TRBD2 many TRBJ2-3 TRBV7-6
CASSVGTLNTEAFF TGTGCCAGCAGCGTTGGGACGCTGAACACTGAAGCTTTCTTT . many TRBJ1-1 TRBV9
CASTLSSGGVKETQYF TGTGCCAGCACCCTTAGTAGCGGGGGAGTGAAAGAGACCCAGTACTTC TRBD2 many TRBJ2-5 TRBV7-2
CASSYGPRDRANKRTQYF TGTGCCAGCAGCTACGGGCCACGCGACAGGGCGAACAAGAGGACCCAGTACTTC TRBD1 few TRBJ2-5 TRBV6-2/TRBV6-3
CASSRTGAYDEQYF TGTGCCAGTAGCCGGACAGGGGCTTATGACGAGCAGTACTTC TRBD1 . TRBJ2-7 TRBV19
CASWDSEETQYF TGTGCCAGCTGGGACAGCGAGGAGACCCAGTACTTC TRBD1 . TRBJ2-5 TRBV7-8
CASSTWRDDTEAFF TGTGCCAGCAGCACCTGGAGGGACGACACTGAAGCTTTCTTT . many TRBJ1-1 TRBV7-9
CASRASGATDTQYF TGTGCCAGCAGAGCCAGCGGGGCCACGGATACGCAGTATTTT TRBD2 . TRBJ2-3 TRBV12-3/TRBV12-4
CASSLTNGQNEQFF TGTGCCAGCAGTTTAACAAATGGCCAGAATGAGCAGTTCTTC . . TRBJ2-1 TRBV27
CAIRTGGHEQYF TGTGCCATCAGGACAGGGGGCCACGAGCAGTACTTC TRBD1 . TRBJ2-7 TRBV12-3/TRBV12-4
CASPRTSAYNEQFF TGTGCCAGCCCTCGGACTAGCGCGTACAATGAGCAGTTCTTC TRBD2 . TRBJ2-1 TRBV27
CASSPMKEGIDTQYF TGTGCCAGTAGCCCCATGAAGGAGGGCATAGATACGCAGTATTTT . . TRBJ2-3 TRBV19
CATYRASNTGELFF TGTGCCACCTACAGGGCTTCTAACACCGGGGAGCTGTTTTTT . . TRBJ2-2 TRBV6-8
CASSLAFTGGELFF TGTGCCAGCAGCTTAGCGTTCACCGGCGGGGAGCTGTTTTTT . . TRBJ2-2 TRBV7-6
CASSPTGRPNTEAFF TGTGCCAGCAGCCCGACGGGACGCCCGAACACTGAAGCTTTCTTT . . TRBJ1-1 TRBV28
CASSGNLGQPQHF TGTGCCAGCAGTGGAAACTTGGGACAGCCCCAGCATTTT . few TRBJ1-5 TRBV25-1
CASSVRDTNTDTQYF TGCGCCAGCAGCGTCCGGGACACCAACACAGATACGCAGTATTTT . . TRBJ2-3 TRBV4-1
CASSSLAGWGDTQYF TGTGCCAGCAGCTCTTTAGCGGGGTGGGGAGATACGCAGTATTTT TRBD2 many TRBJ2-3 TRBV7-8
CASSTTDSTGELFF TGTGCCAGCAGTACGACAGATTCCACCGGGGAGCTGTTTTTT . many TRBJ2-2 TRBV6-5
CASSLEVGSNQPQHF TGTGCCAGCAGCTTAGAGGTTGGAAGCAATCAGCCCCAGCATTTT . many TRBJ1-5 TRBV7-8
CSAGTGEEYTEAFF TGCAGCGCAGGGACAGGGGAGGAGTACACTGAAGCTTTCTTT TRBD1 . TRBJ1-1 TRBV29-1
CASSPRPGLVGFNEQFF TGTGCCAGTAGTCCCCGACCGGGACTAGTCGGATTCAATGAGCAGTTCTTC TRBD2 . TRBJ2-1 TRBV19
CAISPSGDTEAFF TGTGCCATCAGTCCCTCGGGTGACACTGAAGCTTTCTTT . . TRBJ1-1 TRBV10-3
CASSLARDSYSNQPQHF TGTGCCAGCAGCTTGGCCCGGGACAGTTATAGCAATCAGCCCCAGCATTTT TRBD1 . TRBJ1-5 TRBV5-6
CASSLATYGYTF TGTGCCAGCAGTTTAGCTACCTATGGCTACACCTTC . once TRBJ1-2 TRBV28